The 15 T cell receptor beta chains below all came from one sample that was sequenced in a study of vaccination and CD4 T cells after COVID-19. The sample's treatment: approximately nine-day PBMC culture with coronavirus spike peptide pools or control peptides (ViraFEST assay). Sequencing of the DNA from cultured CD4+ T cells was carried out with the Oncomine TCR Beta short-read assay. Each CDR3 protein is one row after TCRdb ran MiXCR on the PCR reads. The sample holds 20,000 to 30,000 distinct CDR3 sequences; about 67% are singletons and the top ten take roughly 21%. These receptors lack a known antigen. The sample consisted of CD4+ T cells from blood, cultured in vitro, taken after SARS-CoV-2 vaccination. These receptor sequences come from a human donor who received a COVID-19 vaccine.

The chain combines TRBV10-1 with TRBJ1-2, with 7 bases identical to TRBD1. J lost 9 bases, V lost 5 bases, and 6 bases had no gene match. The germline V gene has CDR1 WNHNN and CDR2 SYGVQD (reference sequence). The CDR3 loop spans 12 amino acids. The CDR3 reads CASSRTGGSYTF. The CDR3 DNA follows: TGCGCCAGCAGTCGGACAGGTGGAAGCTACACCTTC.

The chain employs TRBV20-1 and TRBJ1-2; D remains unclear. Trimming took 3 bases from V and 4 from J, leaving 9 bases between them. Germline CDR1 is DFQATT and CDR2 is SNEGSKA (reference sequence). The CDR3 is 12 residues long. The CDR3 reads CSASWQSYGYTF. CDR3 DNA sequence: TGCAGTGCTAGTTGGCAATCCTATGGCTACACCTTC.

The chain links TRBV29-1 to TRBJ1-2, with D perhaps matching TRBD1 (5 bases). The V gene lost 3 bases and the J gene lost 2 bases, with 13 bases spanning the gap. CDR1 and CDR2 (germline): SQVTM, ANQGSEA. There are 14 residues in the CDR3. The CDR3 DNA follows: TGCAGCGTTGACCCCCGCAGGGAGAACTATGGCTACACCTTC. It translates to CSVDPRRENYGYTF.

The gene calls are TRBV5-1 and TRBJ2-5; 10 nucleotides align to TRBD1. Germline values: CDR1 SGHRS, CDR2 YFSETQ. The CDR3 consists of 16 residues. The ends lost 4 bases at V and 4 bases at J; junction bases unmatched: 10. CDR3 in amino acids: CASSKAPGQGSETQYF. Written as DNA, the CDR3 is TGCGCCAGCAGCAAAGCGCCGGGACAGGGGTCAGAGACCCAGTACTTC.

This clonotype appeared a few times. V and J are TRBV10-3 and TRBJ1-5; 8 bases agree with TRBD1. The CDR3 totals 15 residues. V shed 10 bases and J 3 bases; nucleotides not matched to a gene: 11. Germline CDR1 is ENHRY and CDR2 is SYGVKD. The CDR3 DNA sequence: TGTGCCACCTCCCCCGAGGACAGGGACAATCAGCCCCAGCATTTT. Its translation: CATSPEDRDNQPQHF.

This clonotype has a handful of counts. The rearrangement links TRBV7-2 to TRBJ1-2; the D is unclear. Trimming cost V 3 bases and J 4 bases, with 9 bases left between them. The CDR3 covers 13 residues. Per the germline V gene, CDR1 is SGHTA and CDR2 is FQGNSA. The CDR3 spells CASSFVWTYGYTF. The CDR3 region has the DNA TGTGCCAGCAGCTTCGTGTGGACCTATGGCTACACCTTC.

The chain carries TRBV30 and TRBJ1-1, with D perhaps TRBD1 (6 bases). CDR1 is GTSNPN, CDR2 SVGIG, per germline (reference sequence). The V end was cut by 6 bases, the J end by 3 bases, with 14 bases between. CDR3 length equals 13 residues. The CDR3 region is CACYRVLDTEAFF. CDR3 nucleotides: TGTGCCTGCTACAGGGTTTTGGACACTGAAGCTTTCTTT.

This rearrangement joins TRBV5-1 to TRBJ2-3; D gene ambiguous. The CDR3 runs to 15 residues. Trimming pared 0 bases from V and 2 bases from J, leaving 10 bases between. Looked up from germline, CDR1 is SGHRS and CDR2 is YFSETQ. This CDR3 is CASSLAGRITDTQYF. The CDR3 coding sequence is TGCGCCAGCAGCTTGGCCGGTCGGATCACAGATACGCAGTATTTT.

This clonotype was recorded only once. The chain combines TRBV10-3 with TRBJ1-1; D is possibly TRBD1 (6 bases). From germline, CDR1 is ENHRY and CDR2 SYGVKD. V dropped 2 bases and J dropped 0 bases, with 7 bases sitting between them. The CDR3 sequence is 14 residues long. The DNA for the CDR3 is TGTGCCATCAGTGAGGACAGGTTGAACACTGAAGCTTTCTTT. Amino acids: CAISEDRLNTEAFF.

This clonotype was counted only a few times. The rearrangement uses TRBV19 and TRBJ2-5; 14 bases map to TRBD2. V was clipped by 1 base and J by 4 bases; unmatched bases: 8. The CDR3 extends over 18 amino acids. Germline V gene sequence: CDR1 LNHDA, CDR2 SQIVND (reference sequence). CDR3 sequence: CASSIGLAGGPVRETQYF. In nucleotides, the CDR3 is TGTGCCAGTAGTATAGGACTAGCGGGGGGGCCGGTGCGAGAGACCCAGTACTTC. Supplemented by reference TRBV19 and TRBJ2-5, the full variable domain reads DGGITQSPKYLFRKEGQNVTLSCEQNLNHDAMYWYRQDPGQGLRLIYYSQIVNDFQKGDIAEGYSVSREKKESFPLTVTSAQKNPTAFYLCASSIGLAGGPVRETQYFGPGTRLLVL.

The chain employs TRBV24-1 and TRBJ1-5; D remains ambiguous. The CDR3 sequence is 13 residues long. Trimming left V 3 bases short and J 9 bases short, with 11 bases between. Germline V gene sequence: CDR1 KGHDR, CDR2 SFDVKD. Written as DNA, the CDR3 is TGTGCCACCAGTGATGGAAACCGGTCGCCCCAGCATTTT. Translation gives CATSDGNRSPQHF.

The chain carries TRBV7-9 and TRBJ1-3; possible D gene TRBD1, 6 bases. The CDR3 has 15 residues. The ends were cut back, 2 bases at V and 4 bases at J, with 12 bases in the middle. Germline V gene data show CDR1 as SEHNR and CDR2 as FQNEAQ (reference sequence). This CDR3 is CASSLSGGRGNTIYF. CDR3 nucleotide sequence: TGTGCCAGCAGCTTAAGTGGGGGGCGAGGAAACACCATATATTTT.

V gene TRBV30 combines with J gene TRBJ2-3; D gene uncertain. Looked up from germline, CDR1 is GTSNPN and CDR2 is SVGIG (reference sequence). The CDR3 runs to 12 residues. Trimming took 4 bases from V and 3 from J, leaving 8 bases between them. The CDR3 region has the DNA TGTGCCTGGACCCCGATAACAGATACGCAGTATTTT. This codes for CAWTPITDTQYF. Complete variable domain (other parts from reference TRBV30 and TRBJ2-3): SQTIHQWPATLVQPVGSPLSLECTVEGTSNPNLYWYRQAAGRGLQLLFYSVGIGQISSEVPQNLSASRPQDRQFILSSKKLLLSDSGFYLCAWTPITDTQYFGPGTRLTVL.

This clonotype was observed once. This chain uses TRBV4-2 with TRBJ1-4; no definite D call. CDR1 and CDR2 (germline): LGHNA, YNFKEQ. The V end lost 1 base, the J end lost 2 bases, and 11 bases lay between the germline ends. This CDR3 contains 16 residues. For the CDR3, the DNA is TGTGCCAGCAGCCAAGCAGCGGGGTCCACTAATGAAAAACTGTTTTTT. This sequence encodes CASSQAAGSTNEKLFF.

V and J are TRBV10-3 and TRBJ2-7; D is unresolved. This CDR3 has 12 residues. The germline gives CDR1 ENHRY, CDR2 SYGVKD. The V gene lost 2 bases and the J gene lost 3 bases, with 5 bases spanning the gap. The CDR3 DNA follows: TGTGCCATCAGTGAGGAGAGCTACGAGCAGTACTTC. Residues: CAISEESYEQYF.